This T cell receptor (beta chain) was sequenced in a study of blood T cells in healthy people across ages (dated by TCRdb to about 2015). General notes on the study: In model experiments, template switching captured roughly one uniquely barcoded TCR beta cDNA molecule for every two T cells. Donors of different ages were randomly distributed across sequencing lanes to avoid experimental bias. Using the same blood draw, the study looked at two additional independent replicas of 1 million unique cDNA reads for two donors, one aged 18 to 30 and the other aged 80 or older. To track age-related changes in TCR beta repertoire diversity, the study relied on deep sequencing normalized with unique cDNA molecular identifiers. Four age groups were formed from the donors: young (average roughly 15 years), middle-aged (approximately 42), aged (around 62) and long-lived (around 80).

General study outcomes and caveats: Observed TCR beta diversity per million T cells fell roughly linearly with age, and a significant reduction was already apparent by age about 43. Estimates of total diversity based on one million sequenced T cells were regarded as lower bounds and as underestimates. Observed TCR beta diversity correlated strongly with the percentage of naive T cells measured by flow cytometry. Compared with the aged group, the long-lived group had more naive CD4+ T cells, fewer expanded clones and increased TCR diversity, a pattern suggesting age selection. Conclusive comparison of naive and antigen-experienced compartments was prevented by the profiling of bulk unsorted PBMCs. The CMV infection status of donors was not known, potentially confounding age-related changes in expanded clonotypes.

Comments on this clonotype: It lacks a known antigen. The record has no base qualities; no much larger clone is one base away.

Donors were approximately 42 systemically healthy Caucasian individuals from Russia aged roughly 6 to 95 years. Each donor gave around 9.9 milliliters of peripheral blood, collected into EDTA-treated Vacutainer tubes. PBMCs were isolated by Ficoll-Paque density-gradient centrifugation, with at least 6 million obtained per sample. Total RNA, at least 6 micrograms per sample, was extracted from PBMCs with Trizol reagent. The percentages of naive CD45RAhigh/CD27high T cells were determined by flow cytometry on a PBMC aliquot from every donor. The library was obtained by 5' RACE. Sequenced on an Illumina HiSeq 2500. A second PCR of roughly 7 to 11 cycles was performed with a sample-barcoded 5' primer and a J-beta primer mix. A unique molecular identifier was introduced onto each TCR beta cDNA molecule by a template-switch 5' adaptor carrying 12 random nucleotides. At least 3 million CDR3-containing paired-end reads were obtained from each sample. All of the RNA was converted into first-strand cDNA using the Mint cDNA synthesis kit, with a TRBC-specific oligonucleotide serving as the primer. After uracil-DNA glycosylase treatment, a first 18-cycle PCR used universal primers M1SS and BC2_uni_R on all cDNA. From the authors' description of their analysis: For normalization, 1 million high-quality reads were randomly selected from each sample, with every read carrying a distinct molecular identifier. Reads with shared molecular identifiers were discarded instead of being binned into consensus sequences. MiTCR, set to a Q25 quality threshold and the strictest error-elimination algorithm, was used for CDR3 identification, clonotype clustering and error correction. Lower-bound total TCR beta diversity was estimated with a nonparametric unseen species model using Euler transformation. The raw public reads went through TCRdb reprocessing: fastp at Q25, MiXCR clone calling, in-frame beta chains kept. Rows with one shared CDR3 protein collapse into an entry with the most common genes and DNA. The V and J calls were determined by TCRdb, not by the authors. The sample yields over 1,500,000 distinct CDR3 sequences; around half were counted once. The ten most abundant clones make up around 2.1% of the sample.

The sequence came from a woman in her 40s in good health. Sequences were obtained from blood.

At the DNA level, the sequence is TGTGCCAGCAGCGTCGGACAGGGCGAAGGCACTGAAGCTTTCTTT. Translation gives CASSVGQGEGTEAFF. The rearranged chain carries TRBV12-3 or TRBV12-4 and TRBJ1-1, with TRBD1 matching 8 junction bases. Taken from cysteine to phenylalanine, the CDR3 has 15 residues. Here the CDR3 DNA is all that survives: 45 bases in frame from base 1. The germline V end is reduced by 6 bases and the J end by 4 bases; junction bases left unmatched: 10.